Below, one T cell receptor beta chain is given with its context. What it binds is not known. The CDR3 carries no conserved terminal phenylalanine or tryptophan, so it likely arises from a read error. The template was RNA from unsorted bulk tissue. This specimen comes from a study of tumor and adjacent non-tumor tissue in lung cancer. Overall study context: The cohort had under 15 adenocarcinoma, 2 squamous cell and 1 small cell patients. The patients, 10 or so men and five or six women, were roughly 30 to 85 with stage I to III disease. The study, taken as a whole, reports: Tumor repertoires had a smaller top 100 clone share than normal lung.

Germline V gene data show CDR1 as SQVTM and CDR2 as ANQGSEA. V was pared by 3 bases and J by 7 bases, with 21 bases between. The CDR3 runs to 15 residues. Three rounds of nested PCR, following a modified ARM-PCR protocol, produced the TCRbeta library. MiXCR was run by TCRdb on the multiplex PCR reads, yielding one entry per CDR3 protein. In the table there are fewer than 100,000 distinct CDR3 sequences, 55% to 75% of which are singletons. The sequenced material came from lung tumor tissue. The chain carries TRBV29-1 and TRBJ2-5; tentative D call: TRBD2 (6 bases). The origin of this receptor is a woman between 40 and 50 years old with non-small cell lung cancer. The CDR3 DNA reads TGCAGCGTTGACTCTGCTGGCAGCCTGGGGGGGACCCAGTACTCC. Protein sequence: CSVDSAGSLGGTQYS.